This T cell receptor beta chain was captured by sequencing in a study of vaccination effects on CD4 cells after COVID-19. Study in general: As their vaccination, participants received two doses of either BNT162b2 or mRNA-1273.

This clone was seen once. Its antigen is as yet unknown. The table came from immunoSEQ multiplex PCR; TCRdb's copy has only in-frame clones and leaves some out. The sample lists 70,000 to 75,000 clones; approximately 70% were seen once. Antigen-specific CD4+ T cells were first expanded with viral peptide pools by the ViraFEST assay and only then sequenced. After more than 8 days in culture, the CD4+ T cells were isolated. Testing of the vaccine recipients showed negative nucleocapsid antibodies and no prior SARS-CoV-2 infection. Wells containing a few million PBMC each were cultured with 10 IU/ml IL-2 and 8.5 to 10 ug/ml peptides. This clonotype was obtained from a human donor who received a COVID-19 vaccine. Source: CD4+ T cells from PBMCs cultured with HCoV-OC43 spike peptides, taken before COVID-19 vaccination. Documented subset: HCoV-OC43 spike overlapping peptide pool stimulation.

The CDR3 DNA follows: TGCGCCAGCAGCCCCAGGGCCATGAACACTGAAGCTTTCTTT. The encoded protein is CASSPRAMNTEAFF. The chain joins TRBV4-3 to TRBJ1-1; weak D call: TRBD1 (5 bases). The ends were cut back, 4 bases at V and 0 bases at J, with 9 bases in the middle. Germline values: CDR1 LGHNA, CDR2 YSLEER. The CDR3 is 14 amino acids.